These T cell receptor beta chains were read from a single sample in a study of OX40 agonist ivuxolimab in advanced cancers. Sequencing was performed with immunoSEQ multiplex PCR; in TCRdb, only in-frame clones are kept and a portion is missing. The sample includes fewer than 85,000 clones, just over 85% of them seen just once. The sequencing used CD4+ or CD8+ T cells sorted from blood, collected in a trial of the OX40 agonist ivuxolimab. The receptors were gathered from an adult with an advanced solid tumor such as melanoma, head and neck, liver or kidney cancer. Each CDR3 is given with its conserved first and last residue. D genes are given only for firm matches. Some rows have no size entry. The others give once, few or many, or a class for an expanded clone.

V gene	J gene	D gene	clone size	CDR3 DNA	CDR3 protein
TRBV5-1	TRBJ1-2	TRBD1	.	TGCGCCAGCAGCCAAGGAGGAACAGGGGGCGAGTCTGGCTACACCTTC	CASSQGGTGGESGYTF
TRBV19	TRBJ1-4	.	.	TGTGCCAGTAGTATGACCGGAATCGGCGAAAAACTGTTTTTT	CASSMTGIGEKLFF
TRBV11-2	TRBJ2-2	TRBD2	.	TGTGCCAGCAGCTTAGTAGCGGGGACGAACACCGGGGAGCTGTTTTTT	CASSLVAGTNTGELFF
TRBV5-4	TRBJ2-1	TRBD1	.	TGTGCCAGCAGCCGGACGGGACAGGGGGGGGTGTTCTTC	CASSRTGQGGVFF
TRBV18	TRBJ1-6	TRBD1	.	TGTGCCAGCTCGACCGGGACAGGGTATGCACCCCTCCACTTT	CASSTGTGYAPLHF
TRBV11-2	TRBJ1-1	.	.	TGTGCCAGCAGTTACTTTGCCGACACTGAAGCTTTCTTT	CASSYFADTEAFF
TRBV11-3	TRBJ2-1	TRBD1	.	TGTGCCAGCAGCGTGGGACAGGGGGGATACAATGAGCAGTTCTTC	CASSVGQGGYNEQFF
TRBV4-2	TRBJ2-3	TRBD1	.	TGTGCCAGCAGCGCCGAGATGGTAGGGGGCGCCGACACAGATACGCAGTATTTT	CASSAEMVGGADTDTQYF
TRBV2	TRBJ1-5	TRBD1	.	TGTGCCAGCAACCTAGACCGACAGGGTAATCAGCCCCAGCATTTT	CASNLDRQGNQPQHF
TRBV7-2	TRBJ1-1	TRBD1	.	TGTGCCAGCAGCTTAGGACAGGGATGGACTGAAGCTTTCTTT	CASSLGQGWTEAFF
TRBV6-5	TRBJ1-3	TRBD1	.	TGTGCCAGCAGCTGGCAGGGGGCTGGAAACACCATATATTTT	CASSWQGAGNTIYF
TRBV7-8	TRBJ1-2	.	.	TGTGCCAGCAGCTTAGTGAGCCCCCAAAACTATGGCTACACCTTC	CASSLVSPQNYGYTF
TRBV20-1	TRBJ2-3	TRBD1	.	TGCAGTGCTAGAGGACAGGGTACGCAGTATTTT	CSARGQGTQYF
TRBV4-1	TRBJ2-1	TRBD1	few	TGCGCCAGCACCCCAAGAACGACAGGGGGCTACAATGAGCAGTTCTTC	CASTPRTTGGYNEQFF
TRBV30	TRBJ2-3	TRBD2	.	TGTGCCTGCTCAGCGGGGGCCAGGGGTAGCACAGATACGCAGTATTTT	CACSAGARGSTDTQYF
TRBV7-2	TRBJ2-3	.	.	TGTGCCAGCAGCTTAGGCCTTACAACTTATAGCACAGATACGCAGTATTTT	CASSLGLTTYSTDTQYF
TRBV5-1	TRBJ2-7	.	.	TGCGCCAGCAGCTTGGCTGTGGGGCACTACGAGCAGTACTTC	CASSLAVGHYEQYF
TRBV28	TRBJ2-3	TRBD2	.	TGTGCCAGCAGTCTACTAGCGGGGGCCCTTAAGGCAGATACGCAGTATTTT	CASSLLAGALKADTQYF
TRBV18	TRBJ1-2	.	.	TGTGCCAGCTCACCGATAGGGAACTATGGCTACACCTTC	CASSPIGNYGYTF
TRBV6-5	TRBJ2-2	.	.	TGTGCCAGCAGTTACTTCGGACAGTATTACACCGGGGAGCTGTTTTTT	CASSYFGQYYTGELFF
TRBV21-1	TRBJ1-1	.	.	TGTGCCAGCAGCCCCCGGGGACAGAGGAAGTCGAACACTGAAGCTTTCTTT	CASSPRGQRKSNTEAFF
TRBV7-9	TRBJ2-1	.	few	TGTGCCAGCAGCTTAGATCGCGGGGTAGAGGAGCAGTTCTTC	CASSLDRGVEEQFF
TRBV5-6	TRBJ1-3	TRBD1	.	TGTGCCAGCAGCTTACCGGGACAGGGCCGAAACACCATATATTTT	CASSLPGQGRNTIYF
TRBV6-5	TRBJ2-3	.	.	TGTGCCAGCAGTTCTATGACCCGCACAGATACGCAGTATTTT	CASSSMTRTDTQYF
TRBV11-2	TRBJ2-1	.	.	TGTGCCAGCAGCCCTAGGCCCGGGACGCCCAATGAGCAGTTCTTC	CASSPRPGTPNEQFF
TRBV5-1	TRBJ1-1	TRBD1	.	TGCGCCAGCAGCTCGGACAGGGGAGCTGAAGCTTTCTTT	CASSSDRGAEAFF
TRBV19	TRBJ1-5	.	once	TGTGCCACCAAGAGTCTGGATTCCCTAGATCAGCCCCAGCATTTT	CATKSLDSLDQPQHF
TRBV5-1	TRBJ1-4	.	.	TGCGCCAGCAGCTTGTTGTCTAATGAAAAACTGTTTTTT	CASSLLSNEKLFF
TRBV14	TRBJ1-2	.	once	TGTGCCAGCAGCCAAGATCACCTGGGGTACGGCTACACCTTC	CASSQDHLGYGYTF
TRBV28	TRBJ2-3	.	.	TGTGCCAGCAGTTCCGTGCGGAGGGGCACAGATACGCAGTATTTT	CASSSVRRGTDTQYF
TRBV29-1	TRBJ1-1	TRBD1	.	TGCAGCGCTAGAGGGGGCTGGGGGGACTCTGAAGCTTTCTTT	CSARGGWGDSEAFF
TRBV5-6	TRBJ1-3	.	.	TGTGCCAGCAGCTACACAGGGCCTTCTGGAAACACCATATATTTT	CASSYTGPSGNTIYF
TRBV6-6	TRBJ1-1	.	.	TGTGCCAGCAGTACACCTACAGGACCCACTGAAGCTTTCTTT	CASSTPTGPTEAFF
TRBV5-1	TRBJ1-1	.	.	TGCGCCAGCAGCTTGGTTGCGGGAAACACTGAAGCTTTCTTT	CASSLVAGNTEAFF
TRBV6-1	TRBJ1-1	TRBD1	.	TGTGCCAGCAGTATACCACAGGGGATGAACACTGAAGCTTTCTTT	CASSIPQGMNTEAFF
TRBV7-9	TRBJ1-1	.	.	TGTGCCAGCAGCTTAGGAGAGGGAACGAACACTGAAGCTTTCTTT	CASSLGEGTNTEAFF
TRBV6-6	TRBJ2-7	.	.	TGTGCCAGCAGTTACTCGAGGACGTCCCTCGAGCAGTACTTC	CASSYSRTSLEQYF
TRBV7-3	TRBJ2-5	TRBD1	.	TGTGCCAGCAGCCCTCGTACCGGGACAGGGGTCGGGGAGACCCAGTACTTC	CASSPRTGTGVGETQYF
TRBV28	TRBJ2-5	TRBD1	.	TGTGCCAGCAAGGCGACAGGGGGCTCGGAGACCCAGTACTTC	CASKATGGSETQYF
TRBV19	TRBJ2-2	.	.	TGTGCCAGTAGTATAAGGCGTCTGCCCTTAGGTTTGGAGCTGTTTTTT	CASSIRRLPLGLELFF
TRBV5-4	TRBJ2-5	TRBD2	.	TGTGCCAGCAGTACCGGACTAGCGGGGCAAGAGACCCAGTACTTC	CASSTGLAGQETQYF
TRBV10-3	TRBJ1-1	TRBD1	.	TGTGCCATCAGCCTGACAGGGCATGACACTGAAGCTTTCTTT	CAISLTGHDTEAFF
TRBV5-5	TRBJ1-6	.	few	TGTGCCAGCACGGGAAATAATTCACCCCTCCACTTT	CASTGNNSPLHF
TRBV5-4	TRBJ1-3	.	.	TGTGCCAGCAGCTTACCAACTGGAAACACCATATATTTT	CASSLPTGNTIYF
TRBV7-2	TRBJ1-5	.	few	TGTGCCAGCAGCCTCGGAGGGGGGCGAGCCCAGCATTTT	CASSLGGGRAQHF
TRBV9	TRBJ2-3	TRBD2	.	TGTGCCAGCAGCGTAGCACCGGGGGGGAAAGCTAGCACAGATACGCAGTATTTT	CASSVAPGGKASTDTQYF
TRBV27	TRBJ1-3	.	.	TGTGCCAGCAGTTCTCGACCTGGAAACACCATATATTTT	CASSSRPGNTIYF
TRBV11-2	TRBJ2-7	TRBD2	.	TGTGCCAGCAGCTTAGATTCGGGCGGGGGGTTCGCCTACGAGCAGTACTTC	CASSLDSGGGFAYEQYF
TRBV4-1	TRBJ1-6	.	few	TGCGCCAGCAGCCAAGATCGGCACGGGAATTCACCCCTCCACTTT	CASSQDRHGNSPLHF
TRBV6-6	TRBJ2-2	.	.	TGTGCCAGCAGCTCAGGGGCCGGGGAGCTGTTTTTT	CASSSGAGELFF
TRBV9	TRBJ2-5	.	.	TGTGCCAGCAGCGTAAGGGACGGGGAAGGCGAGACCCAGTACTTC	CASSVRDGEGETQYF
TRBV19	TRBJ2-5	.	.	TGTGCCAGTAGTACCGTAATGACAGGAGGGAGAGAGACCCAGTACTTC	CASSTVMTGGRETQYF
TRBV27	TRBJ2-7	.	.	TGTGCCAGCAGCCCAGGTCGTGGACGGACCTCTTACGAGCAGTACTTC	CASSPGRGRTSYEQYF
TRBV30	TRBJ1-3	.	few	TGTGCCTGGAAAGGGCTGCACTCTGGAAACACCATATATTTT	CAWKGLHSGNTIYF
TRBV5-4	TRBJ1-1	TRBD1	.	TGTGCCAGCAGCGAAACAGGGGACACTGAAGCTTTCTTT	CASSETGDTEAFF